This TCR beta chain was observed in a study of molecular identifiers for immune sequencing clone quantification. Findings and limits, study-wide: Investigators reportedly could detect spiked Jurkat TCR RNA from one cell among about a million naive cells. Clones above 20 RNA copies held over 98% of effector molecules, under 1% in naive cells.

TCRdb re-called the PCR reads through MiXCR, storing one row per CDR3 protein. The sample has about half a million distinct CDR3 sequences; approximately 25% are singletons. V was clipped by 5 bases and J by 1 base; unmatched bases: 7. The CDR3 is 15 residues long. For naive CD8 T cells, sorting used the CD8+CD4-CCR7+CD45RA+ phenotype. Remarks on this clonotype: Its antigen is still unknown.

Sequenced material: naive CD8+ T cells from blood, with Jurkat cell RNA spiked in. Subset: FACS-sorted CD8+CD4-CCR7+CD45RA+ naive T cells. The receptor was derived from a human donor in good health. Some libraries in this study had Jurkat cell RNA spiked in. The rearrangement links TRBV12-3 or TRBV12-4 to TRBJ1-1; 7 nucleotides agree with TRBD1. As DNA, the CDR3 is TGTGCCAGCAGTCCGCGGACAGGAACGAACACTGAAGCTTTCTTT. Encoded protein: CASSPRTGTNTEAFF.